One and the same sample provided the 17 T cell receptor beta chains below, sequenced in a study of CD8 T cells in ankylosing spondylitis. From the 5' RACE reads, TCRdb called clonotypes with MiXCR, one entry per CDR3 protein. The sample records hundreds of thousands of distinct CDR3 sequences, 8% to 9.5% being singletons. Sample: blood, either unsorted or a sorted T cell fraction (not recorded which). The source is a male donor with ankylosing spondylitis or in good health (not recorded which).

The sample holds many counts of this clonotype. The V and J genes are TRBV20-1 and TRBJ1-5, with a weak D call TRBD1 (6 bases). V was pared by 4 bases and J by 7 bases, with 11 bases between. From germline, CDR1 is DFQATT and CDR2 SNEGSKA (reference sequence). The CDR3 loop spans 12 amino acids. The DNA for the CDR3 is TGCAGTGCTACACAGGGAGAACAGCCCCAGCATTTT. It yields the protein CSATQGEQPQHF.

This clonotype was counted many times. The chain recombines TRBV20-1 with TRBJ2-5; tentatively, D is TRBD1 (6 bases). The CDR3 runs to 13 residues. V dropped 6 bases and J dropped 2 bases, with 13 bases sitting between them. Germline V gene sequence: CDR1 DFQATT, CDR2 SNEGSKA (reference sequence). In DNA form, the CDR3 reads TGCAGTGCCTGGGGGACACTACAAGAGACCCAGTACTTC. It encodes CSAWGTLQETQYF.

This clonotype was detected ten times or more. CDR3 loop: CASSLVGGARNEQFF. Written as DNA, the CDR3 is TGTGCCAGCAGCTTAGTTGGGGGGGCGAGAAATGAGCAGTTCTTC. This chain uses TRBV11-2 with TRBJ2-1; D is perhaps TRBD2 (7 bases). The CDR3 contains 15 residues. The germline CDR1 and CDR2 sequences are SGHAT and FQNNGV. With 1 base removed from V and 7 bases from J, the gap between germline ends came to 14 bases.

Many counts were recorded for this clonotype. This chain joins TRBV7-9 and TRBJ1-2; D uncertain. The V and J ends lost 6 bases and 2 bases respectively, with 16 bases between them. The CDR3 totals 15 residues. Germline V gene lookup returns CDR1 SEHNR and CDR2 FQNEAQ (reference sequence). The CDR3 DNA follows: TGTGCCAGCAGTCCACATCTAAAACTGAACTATGGCTACACCTTC. Translating gives CASSPHLKLNYGYTF.

This chain uses TRBV7-9 with TRBJ2-6; D not resolved. CDR1 and CDR2 (germline): SEHNR, FQNEAQ (reference sequence). CDR3 length: 16 amino acids. Trimming shortened V by 4 bases and J by 0 bases, and 10 bases separated the two germline ends. The chain's CDR3 is CASSSPAVSGANVLTF. The CDR3 region has the DNA TGTGCCAGCAGCTCCCCTGCCGTCTCTGGGGCCAACGTCCTGACTTTC.

This clonotype has a count of ten or more. The rearrangement links TRBV5-1 to TRBJ2-5; 8 positions agree with TRBD1. Trimming took 5 bases from V and 4 from J; bases not matched to a gene: 7. CDR1 and CDR2 (germline): SGHRS, YFSETQ. The CDR3 spans 14 residues. The CDR3 here is CASREQGAGETQYF. The CDR3 DNA reads TGCGCCAGCAGGGAGCAGGGGGCTGGAGAGACCCAGTACTTC.

This chain uses TRBV6-5 with TRBJ2-1, with TRBD2 identical over 8 bases. Trimming cost V 2 bases and J 11 bases; bases outside gene matches: 5. Germline V gene data show CDR1 as MNHEY and CDR2 as SVGAGI. This CDR3 is built from 13 residues. CDR3 DNA: TGTGCCAGCAGTTACGCGGAGCGGGAGCAGCAGTTCTTC. Translating gives CASSYAEREQQFF.

This clonotype came up a few times. This rearrangement joins TRBV20-1 to TRBJ1-2; D call uncertain. Trimming left V 7 bases short and J 0 bases short, with 9 bases between. The germline V gene has CDR1 DFQATT and CDR2 SNEGSKA (reference sequence). This CDR3 contains 12 residues. CDR3 DNA: TGCAGTGTGAGTGGAGCTAACTATGGCTACACCTTC. It encodes CSVSGANYGYTF.

This clonotype came up many times. The gene calls are TRBV12-3 or TRBV12-4 and TRBJ2-7; no firm D call. Trimming removed 1 base from V and 1 base from J, with 8 bases in between. The CDR3 runs 14 residues. For the CDR3, the DNA is TGTGCCAGCAGTTTAGAATTCAGGTCCTACGAGCAGTACTTC. This encodes CASSLEFRSYEQYF.

Many counts were recorded for this clonotype. The chain uses TRBV9 and TRBJ1-1; no firm D call. This CDR3 has 13 residues. V was shortened by 4 bases and J by 3 bases, with 10 bases between the two germline ends. In germline, CDR1 is SGDLS, CDR2 YYNGEE. The CDR3 sequence: CASSHREDTEAFF. CDR3 in DNA: TGTGCCAGCAGCCATCGGGAGGACACTGAAGCTTTCTTT.

This clonotype was seen ten or more times. This rearrangement joins TRBV5-1 to TRBJ1-2; 7 bases are shared with TRBD1. CDR3 size: 15 residues. Unmatched junction bases numbered 5, after V lost 0 bases and J lost 3 bases. Germline V gene data show CDR1 as SGHRS and CDR2 as YFSETQ. The DNA for the CDR3 is TGCGCCAGCAGCTTGGTGGCCGGACAGGACTATGGCTACACCTTC. This codes for CASSLVAGQDYGYTF.

The rearrangement links TRBV12-3 or TRBV12-4 to TRBJ2-7; D might be TRBD1 (5 bases). The CDR3 contains 15 residues. Trimming pared 5 bases from V and 2 bases from J, leaving 16 bases between. This CDR3 is CASSAGYLQTYEQYF. The CDR3 coding sequence is TGTGCCAGCAGTGCAGGGTATTTACAAACCTACGAGCAGTACTTC.

J is TRBJ2-6 and V is TRBV18; the match to TRBD1 covers 7 bases. The CDR3 is made up of 16 amino acids. CDR1 is KGHSH, CDR2 LQKENI, per germline. Trimming removed 2 bases from V and 12 bases from J; junction bases left unmatched: 13. The chain's CDR3 is CASSPSTGQAVGVLTF. The DNA for the CDR3 is TGTGCCAGCTCACCATCCACAGGACAGGCCGTCGGCGTCCTGACTTTC.

This clonotype was seen many times. This chain connects TRBV7-2 to TRBJ2-6, with unresolved D. The germline V gene encodes CDR1 SGHTA and CDR2 FQGNSA. Trimming pared 1 base from V and 0 bases from J, leaving 7 bases between. The CDR3 runs 16 residues. In DNA, the CDR3 is TGTGCCAGCAGCTTAGTAGTCCGCTCTGGGGCCAACGTCCTGACTTTC. Translation: CASSLVVRSGANVLTF.

This clonotype has ten or more counts. The chain uses TRBV5-6 and TRBJ2-3; D unresolved. With 4 bases removed from V and 1 base from J, the gap between germline ends came to 10 bases. The CDR3 has 14 amino acids. The germline V gene encodes CDR1 SGHDT and CDR2 YYEEEE. For the CDR3, the DNA is TGTGCCAGCAGCCTCAAATCTGGCACAGATACGCAGTATTTT. It specifies CASSLKSGTDTQYF.

In its sample, this clonotype was seen many times. The V and J genes are TRBV5-1 and TRBJ2-4; 8 bases are shared with TRBD2. The CDR3 totals 21 residues. The V and J ends lost 5 bases and 0 bases, in that order; junction bases with no gene match: 22. In germline, CDR1 is SGHRS, CDR2 YFSETQ. In DNA form, the CDR3 reads TGCGCCAGCAGTGATCTCTCCACCGGGAGGGCCGAGGGGGGAGCCAAAAACATTCAGTACTTC. Protein: CASSDLSTGRAEGGAKNIQYF. The full variable domain, its missing parts supplied by reference TRBV5-1 and TRBJ2-4, is KAGVTQTPRYLIKTRGQQVTLSCSPISGHRSVSWYQQTPGQGLQFLFEYFSETQRNKGNFPGRFSGRQFSNSRSEMNVSTLELGDSALYLCASSDLSTGRAEGGAKNIQYFGAGTRLSVL.

There are a few counts of this clonotype. V and J are TRBV20-1 and TRBJ2-5; D unclear. The CDR3 is 14 residues long. In germline, CDR1 is DFQATT, CDR2 SNEGSKA (reference sequence). Deletions cut 0 bases from V and 2 bases from J, with 10 bases between. CDR3 DNA sequence: TGCAGTGCTAGAGATGGGCGGCGTCAAGAGACCCAGTACTTC. Translation gives CSARDGRRQETQYF.